This T cell receptor beta chain was identified in a study of beta chain features in type 1 diabetes (dated by TCRdb to about 2018). For the wider study: No differences in mean age, gender distribution, total cell number or subset yield were found between patients and healthy donors. A total of roughly 99,000,000 sorted cells were examined across all samples, and the number of cells per subset was strongly correlated with RNA yield. The study compared TCRB repertoires of sorted circulating CD4+ T cell subsets between recently diagnosed type 1 diabetes patients and matched healthy donors. Regulatory and stem cell-like memory subsets were obtained from only 8 patients and about 8 healthy donors, while naive and central memory subsets were obtained from all 28 donors. The paper as a whole reports these results and caveats: At VDJ recombination sites, patients with type 1 diabetes made fewer insertions and deleted more nucleotides, a pattern implying thymic rearrangement abnormalities. In all four CD4+ subsets, TCRB CDR3 length was moderately but significantly shorter in type 1 diabetes patients. Because cDNA rather than genomic DNA was sequenced, highly expressing activated cells could have been over-represented, although no difference in activation and CD3 levels was found between groups. The naive, central memory and regulatory TCRB repertoires appeared to resemble one another more closely among patients than among healthy donors. Because the HLA sub-analyses included only small numbers of individuals, any influence of HLA type on TCRB rearrangement was left unresolved. Shorter templates might be favored by PCR, yet because patient and control samples were amplified and corrected together, any such skew would affect both groups equally.

Each donor gave one peripheral blood draw, about 100 mL on average, collected into heparinised tubes. A BD FACSAria II and a panel including CD45RO, CCR7, CD25, CD127, CD95 and CD27 were used to sort naive, central memory, regulatory and stem cell-like memory CD4+ T cells. Every sorted population had a purity above 98%. Right away, PBMCs were isolated by Lymphoprep density gradient centrifugation and were stained directly, with no culture step. So that batch effects would be minimized, each experiment stained and sorted samples in pairs, pairing one healthy donor with one patient. The CDR3 spans 19 residues, from the cysteine through the phenylalanine. Only CDR3 DNA is held: 57 bases, read in frame from base 1. Ends trimmed: V by 0 bases, J by 5 bases; bases unmatched to a gene: 19. Looking up the germline V gene (reference sequence) yields CDR1 PRHDT and CDR2 FYEKMQ. The High Capacity cDNA Reverse Transcription Kit was used to reverse transcribe all of the isolated RNA, meaning that expressed TCRB transcripts were what got sequenced. Deep immunoSEQ sequencing was applied to naive, central memory and regulatory T cell samples, giving an average of roughly 3.5 million total reads per sample. Sorted cells were lysed in RLT buffer, and RNA was extracted using DNase-treated RNeasy Micro or Mini kits according to cell number. Each cell subset was processed on its own to prevent cross-contamination, while patient and healthy donor samples were processed together. The immunoSEQ multiplex PCR was used to amplify TCRB sequences from cDNA, generating 87-bp fragments that spanned the CDR3 region. Amplicons were sequenced on the Illumina HiSeq platform. The published analysis was carried out like this. PCR bias was corrected computationally using synthetic template baselines, and reads within Hamming distance 2 were collapsed, with unmergeable singletons discarded. By aligning reads against IMGT, V, D and J genes, CDR3 length, and insertions or deletions at six rearrangement sites were assigned. Clonotype counts were normalized to sorted cell number within each subset before computing true diversity and Gini coefficients with the tcR R package. The overlap coefficient, calculated on TCRB nucleotide sequences, was used to measure repertoire sharing. In its TCRdb copy, this immuneACCESS table keeps in-frame sequences only and misses some clones. Where compared with another copy, unresolved V genes explain less than half of these, and the others have no known cause. V and J calls and clone size follow that table, whereas D and trimming were derived from the DNA. Present in this sample are approximately 120,000 clones, roughly 17% of which were seen just once. The ten most abundant clones make up roughly 2.6% of the sample.

As concerns this clone: Its antigen remains undetermined. Per-nucleotide qualities are absent, and no much larger clonotype sits a single base away.

This sequence uses TRBV13 and TRBJ2-7, and TRBD1 aligns with 7 junction nucleotides. The sequence came from a man between 18 and 29 years old with type 1 diabetes. The sample was central memory CD4+ T cells from blood. The CDR3 amino acid sequence is: CASSLGLPGGDRFLDEQYF. The DNA reads as follows: TGTGCCAGCAGCTTAGGCCTCCCAGGGGGAGATCGTTTCTTGGACGAGCAGTACTTC.